A selection of T cell receptor beta chains follows, all from one sample in a study of follicular helper T cells after annual influenza vaccination. Only in-frame clones appear in the TCRdb table, and some are missing; sequencing was by immunoSEQ multiplex PCR. This sample has approximately 12,000 clones; about 78% occur once, and the top ten carry 0.45% to 0.55%. The sample here was CXCR5- memory CD4+ T cells sorted from blood, taken on the day of influenza vaccination. The receptors were sampled from an adult who received the influenza vaccine. Each CDR3 is given with its conserved first and last residue. D genes are given only for firm matches. Only some rows state a clone size, as once, few, many or a class for expanded clones.

J gene: TRBJ2-2; clone size: -; V gene: TRBV6-5; D gene: TRBD1; CDR3 DNA: TGTGCCAGCAGCCCACAGGGGACCGGGGAGCTGTTTTTT; CDR3 protein: CASSPQGTGELFF
J gene: TRBJ2-2; clone size: few; V gene: TRBV19; D gene: -; CDR3 DNA: TGTGCCAGTAGTAACCTGCGCGCCGGGGAGCTGTTTTTT; CDR3 protein: CASSNLRAGELFF
J gene: TRBJ2-2; clone size: -; V gene: TRBV4-3; D gene: TRBD2; CDR3 DNA: TGCGCCAGCAGCCAAGTTGGCGGGGGGGCGGCGACCGGGGAGCTGTTTTTT; CDR3 protein: CASSQVGGGAATGELFF
J gene: TRBJ1-4; clone size: -; V gene: TRBV5-1; D gene: -; CDR3 DNA: TGCGCCAGCAGCTTGGTAGGACAGAATGAAAAACTGTTTTTT; CDR3 protein: CASSLVGQNEKLFF
J gene: TRBJ1-6; clone size: -; V gene: TRBV15; D gene: -; CDR3 DNA: TGTGCCACCAGCAGGGGCACAGGGAATTCACCCCTCCACTTT; CDR3 protein: CATSRGTGNSPLHF
J gene: TRBJ1-2; clone size: -; V gene: TRBV7-2; D gene: -; CDR3 DNA: TGTGCCAGCAGCTTAGTTGCCCCGGTGGCTAACTATGGCTACACCTTC; CDR3 protein: CASSLVAPVANYGYTF
J gene: TRBJ2-7; clone size: -; V gene: TRBV5-1; D gene: -; CDR3 DNA: TGCGCCAGCAGCTTGACGGAGAGCTCCTACGAGCAGTACTTC; CDR3 protein: CASSLTESSYEQYF
J gene: TRBJ1-1; clone size: -; V gene: TRBV7-9; D gene: -; CDR3 DNA: TGTGCCAGCAGCACGCCCCATGGGGACACTGAAGCTTTCTTT; CDR3 protein: CASSTPHGDTEAFF
J gene: TRBJ1-6; clone size: -; V gene: TRBV7-2; D gene: -; CDR3 DNA: TGTGCCAGCAGCTTAGTGGTTAATTCACCCCTCCACTTT; CDR3 protein: CASSLVVNSPLHF
J gene: TRBJ2-2; clone size: -; V gene: TRBV11-2; D gene: -; CDR3 DNA: TGTGCCAGCAGATCGAACACCGGGGAGCTGTTTTTT; CDR3 protein: CASRSNTGELFF
J gene: TRBJ2-3; clone size: -; V gene: TRBV5-6; D gene: -; CDR3 DNA: TGTGCCAGCAGCTTGGGGGGTACGATGTTGACAGATACGCAGTATTTT; CDR3 protein: CASSLGGTMLTDTQYF
J gene: TRBJ2-2; clone size: few; V gene: TRBV2; D gene: -; CDR3 DNA: TGTGCCAGCAGAACCGGGACCCGCTTTCTTGCCGGGGAGCTGTTTTTT; CDR3 protein: CASRTGTRFLAGELFF
J gene: TRBJ2-5; clone size: -; V gene: TRBV9; D gene: -; CDR3 DNA: TGTGCCAGCAGCCCTCCGTCGGTTCTAGGGCAAGAGACCCAGTACTTC; CDR3 protein: CASSPPSVLGQETQYF
J gene: TRBJ2-1; clone size: -; V gene: TRBV9; D gene: TRBD2; CDR3 DNA: TGTGCCAGCAGCGTAGATGAGCGGGGCTCCTACAATGAGCAGTTCTTC; CDR3 protein: CASSVDERGSYNEQFF
J gene: TRBJ1-3; clone size: once; V gene: TRBV27; D gene: TRBD1; CDR3 DNA: TGTGCCAGCAGTTCGAAAACACGGACAGGGGAGCGGAGAAACACCATATATTTT; CDR3 protein: CASSSKTRTGERRNTIYF